A selection of T cell receptor beta chains follows, all from one sample in a study of regulatory T cells in long-lasting Graves disease. TCRdb called the multiplex PCR reads again in MiXCR, with one record for every CDR3 protein. The profile covers about 530,000 distinct CDR3 sequences, with about 16% appearing a single time and 20% to 25% taken by the ten largest. This sample was shared with a second study, whose subject was T cells in Graves' hyperthyroidism and ophthalmopathy.

Sequencing was performed on peripheral blood mononuclear cells (PBMCs), taken at new diagnosis, from a patient treated with antithyroid drugs. The receptors were sampled from a woman aged 35-60 years with Graves disease. Each CDR3 is given with its conserved first and last residue. D genes are given only for firm matches. Some rows mark clone size as missing; the rest say once, few, many or name a class of expanded clone.

NA many TRBJ1-2 TRBV28 CASSDPQLGYYGYTF TGTGCCAGCAGTGACCCCCAGCTAGGTTACTATGGCTACACCTTC
TRBD1 NA TRBJ2-7 TRBV3-1 CASSQDPQGVIYEQYF TGTGCCAGCAGCCAAGATCCCCAGGGGGTTATCTACGAGCAGTACTTC
TRBD1 few TRBJ2-4 TRBV7-9 CASSSTGVAKNIQYF TGTGCCAGCAGTTCGACAGGGGTGGCCAAAAACATTCAGTACTTC
NA few TRBJ2-2 TRBV7-6 CASSSPLGKLFF TGTGCCAGCAGCTCGCCGTTGGGGAAGCTGTTTTTT
NA many TRBJ1-1 TRBV30 CAWSDWTEAFF TGTGCCTGGAGTGATTGGACTGAAGCTTTCTTT
NA few TRBJ1-2 TRBV4-1 CASSQERTAQYGYTF TGCGCCAGCAGCCAAGAACGGACGGCACAATATGGCTACACCTTC
TRBD1 NA TRBJ2-5 TRBV19 CASSRTGGEAQYF TGTGCCAGTAGTAGAACAGGGGGAGAGGCCCAGTACTTC
NA NA TRBJ1-5 TRBV27 CASSNSRGIQPQHF TGTGCCAGCAGTAATAGCAGGGGTATCCAGCCCCAGCATTTT
NA few TRBJ2-2 TRBV6-1 CASANPGNWIFGELFF TGTGCCAGCGCAAATCCAGGCAATTGGATTTTCGGGGAGCTGTTTTTT
NA once TRBJ1-1 TRBV27 CASSLMGTSEAFF TGTGCCAGCAGTTTAATGGGGACTTCTGAAGCTTTCTTT
NA few TRBJ1-2 TRBV20-1 CSARDEGFGYGYTF TGCAGTGCTAGAGATGAGGGGTTTGGCTATGGCTACACCTTC
NA many TRBJ2-5 TRBV28 CASRRWQAVETQYF TGTGCCAGCCGACGGTGGCAGGCTGTCGAGACCCAGTACTTC
NA many TRBJ1-2 TRBV2 CASSEQDLYGYTF TGTGCCAGCAGCGAACAGGACCTCTATGGCTACACCTTC
NA few TRBJ1-1 TRBV4-1 CASSRVGGSGTEAFF TGCGCCAGCAGCCGAGTTGGGGGTTCGGGCACTGAAGCTTTCTTT
NA NA TRBJ1-5 TRBV27 CASSPYRGVAGQPQHF TGTGCCAGCAGCCCTTATAGGGGGGTGGCCGGACAGCCCCAGCATTTT
NA many TRBJ1-1 TRBV3-1 CASSQVGSTEAFF TGTGCCAGCAGCCAAGTTGGGAGCACTGAAGCTTTCTTT
NA few TRBJ2-1 TRBV20-1 CSAYRDEQFF TGCAGTGCGTACAGGGACGAGCAGTTCTTC
NA many TRBJ2-7 TRBV5-6 CASSFDRNYEQYF TGTGCCAGCAGCTTCGACAGGAACTACGAGCAGTACTTC
TRBD2 few TRBJ2-3 TRBV5-1 CASSWQLAGGTDTQYF TGCGCCAGCAGCTGGCAACTAGCGGGGGGCACAGATACGCAGTATTTT
NA many TRBJ2-3 TRBV5-1 CASSLEAASSDTQYF TGCGCCAGCAGCTTGGAAGCAGCGAGTTCAGATACGCAGTATTTT
NA many TRBJ2-1 TRBV6-1 CASSPRAHGEQFF TGTGCCAGCTCCCCCCGGGCCCACGGGGAGCAGTTCTTC
NA NA TRBJ2-2 TRBV7-6 CASSPIQSGELFF TGTGCCAGCAGCCCTATACAGAGCGGGGAGCTGTTTTTT
NA many TRBJ2-7 TRBV3-1 CASSQEYGAGYEQYF TGTGCCAGCAGCCAAGAATACGGGGCGGGGTACGAGCAGTACTTC
NA many TRBJ2-5 TRBV29-1 CSAEGGPGETQYF TGCAGCGCCGAGGGCGGTCCGGGTGAGACCCAGTACTTC
NA NA TRBJ1-3 TRBV29-1 CSVEIGEISGNTIYF TGCAGCGTTGAAATCGGAGAGATCTCTGGAAACACCATATATTTT
NA many TRBJ2-3 TRBV6-2/TRBV6-3 CASTATAYPSTDTQYF TGTGCCAGCACCGCGACAGCTTATCCTAGCACAGATACGCAGTATTTT
TRBD2 NA TRBJ2-7 TRBV29-1 CSVVQRDSYEQYF TGCAGCGTTGTTCAGCGGGACTCCTACGAGCAGTACTTC
TRBD1 few TRBJ1-1 TRBV19 CASSRLGTVNTEAFF TGTGCCAGTAGCCGCCTCGGGACAGTGAACACTGAAGCTTTCTTT
TRBD1 many TRBJ1-1 TRBV12-3/TRBV12-4 CASSSRGRNTEAFF TGTGCCAGCAGTTCCAGGGGGAGGAACACTGAAGCTTTCTTT
NA many TRBJ2-1 TRBV5-1 CASSLAQGFEQFF TGCGCCAGCAGCTTGGCCCAGGGCTTTGAGCAGTTCTTC
NA NA TRBJ1-1 TRBV6-1 CASLTGGTEAFF TGTGCCAGTTTGACGGGGGGGACTGAAGCTTTCTTT
TRBD1 many TRBJ1-1 TRBV11-2 CASSLASSGTGRTEAFF TGTGCCAGCAGCTTAGCGTCCTCCGGGACAGGGAGGACTGAAGCTTTCTTT
NA many TRBJ1-1 TRBV18 CASSADSNTEAFF TGTGCCAGCTCAGCGGACTCGAACACTGAAGCTTTCTTT
NA few TRBJ1-2 TRBV3-1 CASSQDAQSYGYTF TGTGCCAGCAGCCAAGATGCGCAGTCCTATGGCTACACCTTC
NA NA TRBJ1-2 TRBV6-5 CASSFTRVGYGYTF TGTGCCAGCAGTTTCACGAGGGTGGGGTATGGCTACACCTTC
NA many TRBJ1-6 TRBV5-1 CASSSREYDNSPLHF TGCGCCAGCAGCTCTCGGGAATATGATAATTCACCCCTCCACTTT
NA many TRBJ2-7 TRBV14 CASSIRDNSYEQYF TGTGCCAGCAGTATCCGGGACAACTCCTACGAGCAGTACTTC
NA many TRBJ2-3 TRBV12-3/TRBV12-4 CASSLAQAAADTQYF TGTGCCAGCAGTTTAGCGCAGGCGGCGGCAGATACGCAGTATTTT
NA many TRBJ1-1 TRBV3-1 CASSQGLIMNTEAFF TGTGCCAGCAGCCAAGGGCTAATCATGAACACTGAAGCTTTCTTT
NA NA TRBJ1-2 TRBV28 CASRDTARGYTF TGTGCCAGCCGGGACACGGCGCGTGGCTACACCTTC
NA NA TRBJ2-6 TRBV19 CASSLRGRGANVLTF TGTGCCAGTAGTCTAAGGGGAAGGGGGGCCAACGTCCTGACTTTC
TRBD1 NA TRBJ2-7 TRBV6-2/TRBV6-3 CASSRQGPTYEQYF TGTGCCAGCAGCAGACAGGGACCAACCTACGAGCAGTACTTC
TRBD2 once TRBJ2-1 TRBV11-3 CASSLVGLAGGLDNEQFF TGTGCCAGCAGCTTAGTCGGACTAGCGGGGGGGTTAGACAATGAGCAGTTCTTC
NA many TRBJ1-2 TRBV7-9 CASSNTGFGYTF TGTGCCAGCAGCAATACGGGGTTTGGCTACACCTTC
NA NA TRBJ2-3 TRBV5-1 CASSLAWETDTQYF TGCGCCAGCAGCTTGGCCTGGGAGACAGATACGCAGTATTTT
NA few TRBJ2-3 TRBV6-1 CASSELRTDTQYF TGTGCCAGCAGTGAATTAAGGACAGATACGCAGTATTTT
TRBD1 many TRBJ1-5 TRBV12-3/TRBV12-4 CASSSDRGSRQPQHF TGTGCCAGCAGCTCAGACAGGGGATCTAGGCAGCCCCAGCATTTT
NA NA TRBJ1-6 TRBV30 CAWSVLPPGPYSPLHF TGTGCCTGGAGTGTACTCCCACCGGGCCCGTATTCACCCCTCCACTTT
NA many TRBJ2-2 TRBV12-3/TRBV12-4 CASSADMNTGELFF TGTGCCAGCAGTGCGGATATGAACACCGGGGAGCTGTTTTTT
TRBD2 NA TRBJ2-5 TRBV24-1 CATSDLPSGVETQYF TGTGCCACCAGTGATTTGCCTAGCGGGGTAGAGACCCAGTACTTC
TRBD2 many TRBJ2-7 TRBV7-2 CASSPRTSVYEQYF TGTGCCAGCAGCCCCCGGACTAGCGTCTACGAGCAGTACTTC
NA few TRBJ2-1 TRBV6-1 CATSGAPPSDEQFF TGTGCCACAAGTGGGGCTCCCCCGTCGGATGAGCAGTTCTTC
TRBD1 few TRBJ1-6 TRBV9 CASSPTGQGVLNSPLHF TGTGCCAGCAGCCCTACGGGACAGGGGGTTCTTAATTCACCCCTCCACTTT